Reported below is one T cell receptor beta chain. This clone was recorded a few times. Which antigen it targets is not known. Nothing much larger sits one base from this clone, and base qualities are not available. This sample was taken from a study of cytomegalovirus exposure and HLA in healthy donors (dated by TCRdb to about 2017). For context, the study as a whole: An earlier analysis of roughly 630 of the donors reported approximately 290 Gb of sequence data and 117 million unique TCR beta sequences from roughly 200 million T cells. About 280 gigabases of sequencing data and 78 million or so unique TCR sequences were included in an early release covering roughly 700 HLA-typed donors. The genetic ancestry cluster associated with self-reported Caucasian donors included 70% to 85% of the approximately 430 genotyped donors. The study aimed to test whether cataloging public T cell receptors could reveal signatures of past pathogen exposure. The study used immunosequencing to profile the T cell repertoires of more than 650 subjects and linked those repertoires to cytomegalovirus serostatus. A separate validation cohort of about 110 different subjects was used in addition to the roughly 700-subject first cohort. To predict cytomegalovirus infection status, the study combined high-throughput TCR immunosequencing, statistical association of individual TCRs with disease status, and machine learning. In a later analysis, previously published TCR beta repertoires from 500 to 750 donors were re-analyzed and high-resolution HLA genotyping was added so that TCR occurrence patterns could be studied. The later analysis used no new phenotypic data to find candidate immune exposures, relying instead on TCR beta sequences and their occurrence across donors. In an earlier analysis of 587 of the donors, high-throughput TCR beta sequencing was used to judge whether each TCR beta V gene segment behaved as functional or pseudogenic. Donor age, sex, ethnicity and CMV serostatus were compiled together with the repertoire data. A later genetic analysis used genome-wide SNP genotypes for about 55% of the 666 donors, treating that subset as a discovery cohort. All discovery cohort repertoires had been generated using a single sequencing platform. Class I and class II HLA loci were covered by the typing at four-digit resolution. The number of donors typed differed by locus, with about 629-640 for A, B, C, DRB1 and DQB1, roughly 550 for DQA1, 600 to 610 for DPA1, and about 450 for DPB1. Roughly 5 DR-DQ haplotypes were treated as single units for association and clustering because of strong linkage in the cohort. Among about 400 genotyped donors of the cohort, an average of approximately 240,000 unique TCR beta nucleotide sequences was sequenced per donor, of which about 20% were non-productive.

Here is what the overall study found, with its caveats: An association between a missense DCLRE1C variant and V-gene and J-gene trimming of TCR beta chains was found in a later genetic analysis and replicated in an independent cohort. In the study, around 160 TCR beta chains were listed as associated with cytomegalovirus. HLA typing was unavailable for some donors at each locus, so association tests used only the typed subset. CMV serostatus was the only immune exposure information available for the cohort. This cohort had only TCR beta chains sequenced, and the lack of alpha or paired-chain data limited which features could be detected. Most TCR sequences were observed very rarely across donors, whereas some public TCRs were present in many individuals. A later analysis found that most CMV-associated TCR beta chains appeared HLA-restricted, with HLA associations seemingly driven largely by CMV exposure. In a later analysis, TCR association rates were found to vary across HLA loci, with the most associated TCRs seen for DRB1 alleles and the fewest for HLA-C alleles. Several of the top co-occurrence clusters appeared to be linked to parvovirus B19, influenza, CMV and Epstein-Barr virus, according to a later analysis. A later analysis found that HLA-associated TCR beta chains were more clonally expanded and had lower generation probabilities than equally common non-associated chains. An earlier analysis of several hundred of the donors showed that most TCR beta V segments appeared in productive rearrangements either about 87% or about 30% of the time, which broadly matched IMGT annotations. In both the original and validation cohorts, the classifier was reported to diagnose cytomegalovirus status with high specificity and sensitivity. A few of the identified cytomegalovirus-associated TCR beta chains were confirmed in vitro to be specific for cytomegalovirus antigens. The presence/absence analyses assumed that sequencing depth was roughly uniform across donors, and that assumption may not be true. When HLA alleles, especially DR and DQ, strongly co-occurred, TCR associations were difficult to assign to individual alleles. Because the 87-base-pair reads could not distinguish some IMGT-functional V segments, including TRBV6-2 and TRBV6-3, those segments were excluded. A further reported finding was that TCR beta sequences accurately predicted the HLA-A and HLA-B alleles for most subjects in the first cohort. The sequencing pipeline was judged likely to have produced a cluster of highly shared sequence variants as a technical artifact. The authors suggested that the approach could potentially be extended to other disease states and immunological phenotypes. Because counts were too low, approximately 18 rarely observed V segments, including chromosome 9 orphons, were excluded from the earlier analysis of some 540 of the donors. Correlated functional status among segregating V segments might reflect linkage disequilibrium, but an unknown experimental factor could not be ruled out. A later genetic analysis reported fewer N-insertions in productive TCRs among donors in an Asian-associated ancestry cluster than the approximately 700-donor mean. A later analysis associated 16,951 TCR beta sequences with specific HLA alleles at a false discovery rate of 0.05.

Library preparation was by the immunoSEQ multiplex PCR assay. A mixture of 60 forward primers for TCR Vbeta segments and 13 reverse primers for TCR Jbeta segments was used in the multiplex PCR. A multiplex PCR assay on genomic DNA amplified the CDR3 region of rearranged TCR beta genes. On the Illumina HiSeq System, the amplified TCR beta libraries were sequenced as 87-base-pair reads. The original methods were these. Across the 670 or so repertoires, a later analysis counted 78 million or so unique TCR beta chains, approximately 12 million of which were shared by at least two donors. Raw reads were error-corrected and collapsed into unique sequences by a nearest-neighbor algorithm in which closely related sequences were merged to remove PCR and sequencing errors. CDR3 sequences were aligned to IMGT reference sequences to assign V, D and J gene segments. For a sequence to be retained, a match of at least six nucleotides to both a V gene segment and a J gene segment was required. Rearrangements were classified as productive when the CDR3 lacked stop codons and remained in frame with V and J, and all other rearrangements were classified as non-productive. CDR3 was defined by IMGT convention, running from the second conserved V-encoded cysteine to the conserved J-encoded phenylalanine. In an earlier analysis of approximately 500 of the donors, sequences lacking an unambiguous match to a single V gene segment were excluded. In an earlier analysis of several hundred of the donors, V segments were called functional above 56.7% productive rearrangements and were called segregating when the between-donor standard deviation exceeded 5%. A statistical classification framework was built to diagnose cytomegalovirus status from the catalog of TCR beta chain sequences. V and J gene assignment, in a later analysis, came from comparing TCR nucleotide sequences with IMGT/GENE-DB human TR gene sequences. Using the TCRdist pipeline, a later analysis assigned CDR3 sequences along with most-parsimonious VDJ recombination scenarios. In a later analysis, each TCR beta chain was defined by its CDR3 amino acid sequence together with its V-gene family, and reads lacking a unique V-gene family were excluded. To address suspected cross-contamination and a sequencing artifact, a later analysis removed a few hundred highly shared, low-generation-probability nucleotide sequences. In a later analysis, a clonal expansion index for each public chain was calculated from normalized within-repertoire ranks of inferred template counts. In a later analysis, generation probabilities were computed using a VDJ recombination model fitted to out-of-frame rearrangements, and the results were checked against IGoR. In a later analysis, TCR-TCR, TCR-HLA and TCR-CMV co-occurrence was scored with hypergeometric tests, and a repertoire-size bias correction was applied to TCR pairs. In a later analysis, false discovery rates were estimated by permuting HLA or CMV assignments 20 times. In a later analysis, co-occurring TCRs were grouped using DBSCAN, and TCRdist sequence similarity was added for clustering within HLA-allele-positive subsets. Repertoires with fewer than 30,000 or more than 120,000 public chains, plus five repertoires with anomalous nucleotide sharing, were excluded from co-occurrence clustering. Held by TCRdb, this immuneACCESS table contains in-frame sequences only and omits some clones. Under half of the omission traces to an unresolved V gene where checked; the cause of the rest is unknown. The V and J calls and clone size come from that table; D and trimming were worked out from the DNA. The sample yields a few hundred thousand clones; roughly four fifths were counted once. The ten most abundant clones make up 2% to 2.5% of the sample.

The CDR3 runs 15 amino acids, cysteine and phenylalanine included. Of all the DNA, just the CDR3 is kept, 45 bases in frame from base 1. Here V drops 4 bases and J drops 8 bases, and the junction holds 8 bases not matched to any gene. The germline V gene provides CDR1 SGHRS and CDR2 YFSETQ. In total, just over 650 healthy bone marrow donors made up the cohort. At the time of sampling, all cohort members were nominally healthy, though unrecorded immune exposures were likely present. The donor tested CMV seropositive and was one of the 289 seropositive cohort members. A peripheral blood sample was collected from each donor, and TCR beta sequencing was performed on peripheral blood mononuclear cells. Genomic DNA was extracted from the blood cell samples with the Qiagen DNeasy Blood Extraction Kit.

The TCR was taken from a woman in her thirties or forties in good health and CMV-seropositive. Sequences were obtained from PBMCs. The V gene is TRBV5-1 and the J gene is TRBJ1-4; the central 10 bases match TRBD1. The CDR3 amino acid sequence is: CASSLEGQGFEKLFF. The DNA sequence reads TGCGCCAGCAGCCTAGAGGGACAGGGGTTCGAAAAACTGTTTTTT.